A single T cell receptor beta chain is shown here with its context. Its target is not known. Sequencing used immunoSEQ multiplex PCR; TCRdb keeps in-frame clones, though not all of them. The table includes about 120,000 clones, around 87% detected once. This sample stems from a study of T cell responses to AZD1222 COVID-19 vaccine. Regarding the study as a whole: Breadth and depth of Spike-specific TCRs rose after two AZD1222 doses. In a largely white British group with more females than males, clonal diversity was possibly underestimated. Targets within unmutated variant regions were reportedly found for nearly half of spike-specific TCRs.

The CDR3 totals 17 residues. Per the germline V gene, CDR1 is LGHNA and CDR2 is YSLEER. Trimming took 0 bases from V and 8 from J; bases not matched to a gene: 12. Sample: peripheral blood, taken 28 days after the second AZD1222 dose. The chain has TRBV4-3 and TRBJ2-1, with 8 bases that match TRBD2. The sequence was obtained from an adult who received the AZD1222 COVID-19 vaccine. The CDR3 loop reads CASSQDNGAGASDEQFF. For the CDR3, the DNA is TGCGCCAGCAGCCAAGATAATGGAGCGGGGGCCTCCGATGAGCAGTTCTTC.